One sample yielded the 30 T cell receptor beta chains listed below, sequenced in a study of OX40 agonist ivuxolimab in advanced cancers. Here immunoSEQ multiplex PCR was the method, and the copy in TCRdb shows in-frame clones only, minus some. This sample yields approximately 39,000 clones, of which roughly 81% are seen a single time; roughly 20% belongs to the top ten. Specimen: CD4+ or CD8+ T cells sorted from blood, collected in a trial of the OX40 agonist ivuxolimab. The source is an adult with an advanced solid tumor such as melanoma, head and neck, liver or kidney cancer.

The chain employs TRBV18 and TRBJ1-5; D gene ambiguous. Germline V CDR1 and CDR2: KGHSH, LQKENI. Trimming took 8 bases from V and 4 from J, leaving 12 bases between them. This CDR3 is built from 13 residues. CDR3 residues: CASAGSQNQPQHF. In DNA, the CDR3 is TGTGCCAGCGCCGGGAGCCAGAATCAGCCCCAGCATTTT.

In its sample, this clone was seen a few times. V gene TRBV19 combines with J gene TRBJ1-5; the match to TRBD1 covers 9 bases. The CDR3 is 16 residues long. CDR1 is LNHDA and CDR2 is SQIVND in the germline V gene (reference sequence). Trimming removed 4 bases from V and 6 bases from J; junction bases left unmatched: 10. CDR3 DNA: TGTGCCAGTAGTACCCAACAGGGGGCGCCGGGTCAGCCCCAGCATTTT. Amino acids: CASSTQQGAPGQPQHF.

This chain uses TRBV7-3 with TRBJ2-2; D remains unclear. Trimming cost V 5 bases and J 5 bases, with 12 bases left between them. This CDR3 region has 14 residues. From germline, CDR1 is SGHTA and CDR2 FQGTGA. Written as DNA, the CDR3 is TGTGCCAGCAGCCTTTCCGCTGCGACCGGGGAGCTGTTTTTT. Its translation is CASSLSAATGELFF. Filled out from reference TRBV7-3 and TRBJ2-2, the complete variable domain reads GAGVSQTPSNKVTEKGKYVELRCDPISGHTALYWYRQSLGQGPEFLIYFQGTGAADDSGLPNDRFFAVRPEGSVSTLKIQRTERGDSAVYLCASSLSAATGELFFGEGSRLTVL.

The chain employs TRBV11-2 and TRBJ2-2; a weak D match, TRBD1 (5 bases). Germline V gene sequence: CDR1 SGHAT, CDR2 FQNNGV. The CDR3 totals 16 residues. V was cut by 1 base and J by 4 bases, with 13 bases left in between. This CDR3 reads CASSLGSRGPTGELFF. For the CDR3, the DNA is TGTGCCAGCAGCTTAGGTAGTAGGGGTCCCACCGGGGAGCTGTTTTTT. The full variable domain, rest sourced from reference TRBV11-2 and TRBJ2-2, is EAGVAQSPRYKIIEKRQSVAFWCNPISGHATLYWYQQILGQGPKLLIQFQNNGVVDDSQLPKDRFSAERLKGVDSTLKIQPAKLEDSAVYLCASSLGSRGPTGELFFGEGSRLTVL.

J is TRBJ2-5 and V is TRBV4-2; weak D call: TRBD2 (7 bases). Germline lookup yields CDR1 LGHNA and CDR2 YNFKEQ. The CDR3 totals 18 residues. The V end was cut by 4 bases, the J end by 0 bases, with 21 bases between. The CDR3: CASSLLGVGGGYQETQYF. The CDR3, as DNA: TGTGCCAGCAGCCTTCTCGGGGTGGGCGGGGGCTACCAAGAGACCCAGTACTTC.

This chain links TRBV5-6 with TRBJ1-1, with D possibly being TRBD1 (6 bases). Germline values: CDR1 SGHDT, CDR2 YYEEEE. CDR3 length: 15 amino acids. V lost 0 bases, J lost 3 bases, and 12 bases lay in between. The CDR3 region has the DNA TGTGCCAGCAGCTTGGGGGCAGGGGAATACACTGAAGCTTTCTTT. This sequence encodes CASSLGAGEYTEAFF. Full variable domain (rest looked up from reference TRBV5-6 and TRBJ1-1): DAGVTQSPTHLIKTRGQQVTLRCSPKSGHDTVSWYQQALGQGPQFIFQYYEEEERQRGNFPDRFSGHQFPNYSSELNVNALLLGDSALYLCASSLGAGEYTEAFFGQGTRLTVV.

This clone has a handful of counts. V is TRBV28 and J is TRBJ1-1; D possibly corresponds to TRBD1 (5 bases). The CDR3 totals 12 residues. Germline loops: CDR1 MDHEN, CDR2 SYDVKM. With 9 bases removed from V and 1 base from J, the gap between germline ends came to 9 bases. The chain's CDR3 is CASKDTNTEAFF. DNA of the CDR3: TGTGCCAGTAAGGACACGAACACTGAAGCTTTCTTT. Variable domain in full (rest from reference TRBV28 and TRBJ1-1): DVKVTQSSRYLVKRTGEKVFLECVQDMDHENMFWYRQDPGLGLRLIYFSYDVKMKEKGDIPEGYSVSREKKERFSLILESASTNQTSMYLCASKDTNTEAFFGQGTRLTVV.

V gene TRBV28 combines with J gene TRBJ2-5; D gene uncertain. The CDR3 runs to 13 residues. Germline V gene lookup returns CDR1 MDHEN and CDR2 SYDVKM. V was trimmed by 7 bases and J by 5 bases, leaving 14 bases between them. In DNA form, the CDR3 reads TGTGCCAGCAAGGGTGTAAATGGGGAGACCCAGTACTTC. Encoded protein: CASKGVNGETQYF.

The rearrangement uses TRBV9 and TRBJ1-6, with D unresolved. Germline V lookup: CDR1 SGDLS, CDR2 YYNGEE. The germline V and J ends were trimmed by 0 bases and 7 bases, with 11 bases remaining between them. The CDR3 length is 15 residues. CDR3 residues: CASSVGEVTNSPLHF. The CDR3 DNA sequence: TGTGCCAGCAGCGTAGGCGAGGTTACGAATTCACCCCTCCACTTT.

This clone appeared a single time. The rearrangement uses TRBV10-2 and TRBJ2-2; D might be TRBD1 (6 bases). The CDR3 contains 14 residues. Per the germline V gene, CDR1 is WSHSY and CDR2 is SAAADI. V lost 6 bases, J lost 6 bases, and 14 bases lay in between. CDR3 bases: TGCGCCAGCAGGCCCAGGGGAACGGCCGGGGAGCTGTTTTTT. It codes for CASRPRGTAGELFF.

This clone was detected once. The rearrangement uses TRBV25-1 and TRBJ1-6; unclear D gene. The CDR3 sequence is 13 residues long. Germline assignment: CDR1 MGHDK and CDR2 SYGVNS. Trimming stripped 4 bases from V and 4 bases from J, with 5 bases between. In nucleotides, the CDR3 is TGTGCCAGCAGTGCCATATATAATTCACCCCTCCACTTT. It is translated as CASSAIYNSPLHF.

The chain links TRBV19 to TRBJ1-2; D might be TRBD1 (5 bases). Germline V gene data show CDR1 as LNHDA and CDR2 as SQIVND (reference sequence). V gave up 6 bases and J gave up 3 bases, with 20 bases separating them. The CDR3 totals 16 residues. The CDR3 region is CASRPHRSGGDYGYTF. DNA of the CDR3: TGTGCCAGTAGACCCCACAGGTCCGGAGGCGACTATGGCTACACCTTC.

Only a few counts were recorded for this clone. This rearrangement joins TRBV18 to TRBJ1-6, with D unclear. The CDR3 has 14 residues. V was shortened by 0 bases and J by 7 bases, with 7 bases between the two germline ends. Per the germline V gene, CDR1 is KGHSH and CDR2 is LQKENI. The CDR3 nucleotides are TGTGCCAGCTCACCACCGACAAGGAATTCACCCCTCCACTTT. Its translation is CASSPPTRNSPLHF.

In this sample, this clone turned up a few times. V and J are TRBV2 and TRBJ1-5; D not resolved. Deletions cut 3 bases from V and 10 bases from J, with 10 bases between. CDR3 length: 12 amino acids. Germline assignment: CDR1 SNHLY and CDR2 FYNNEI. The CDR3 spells CASSEAFRPQHF. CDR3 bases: TGTGCCAGCAGTGAGGCGTTTCGCCCCCAGCATTTT. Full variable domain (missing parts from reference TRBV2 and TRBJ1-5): EPEVTQTPSHQVTQMGQEVILRCVPISNHLYFYWYRQILGQKVEFLVSFYNNEISEKSEIFDDQFSVERPDGSNFTLKIRSTKLEDSAMYFCASSEAFRPQHFGDGTRLSIL.

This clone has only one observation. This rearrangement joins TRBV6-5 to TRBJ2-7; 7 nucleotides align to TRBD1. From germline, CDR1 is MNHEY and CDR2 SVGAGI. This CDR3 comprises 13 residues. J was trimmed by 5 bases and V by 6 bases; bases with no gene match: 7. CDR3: CASSPQGSHEQYF. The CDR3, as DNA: TGTGCCAGCAGCCCACAGGGGTCCCACGAGCAGTACTTC.

The CDR3 DNA reads TGTGCCAGCAGCTTAAAAAGGGGAGCTCACGAGCAGTACTTC. The encoded protein is CASSLKRGAHEQYF. The V gene is TRBV7-3, the J gene TRBJ2-7, with D tentatively TRBD1 or TRBD2 (5 bases each). Germline V lookup: CDR1 SGHTA, CDR2 FQGTGA. Deletions cut 1 base from V and 5 bases from J, with 12 bases between. CDR3 size: 14 residues.

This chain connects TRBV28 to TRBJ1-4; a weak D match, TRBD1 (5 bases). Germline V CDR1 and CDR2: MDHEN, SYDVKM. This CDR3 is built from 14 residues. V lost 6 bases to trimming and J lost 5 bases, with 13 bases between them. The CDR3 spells CASSYTSGNEKLFF. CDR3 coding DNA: TGTGCCAGCAGCTACACATCAGGGAATGAAAAACTGTTTTTT.

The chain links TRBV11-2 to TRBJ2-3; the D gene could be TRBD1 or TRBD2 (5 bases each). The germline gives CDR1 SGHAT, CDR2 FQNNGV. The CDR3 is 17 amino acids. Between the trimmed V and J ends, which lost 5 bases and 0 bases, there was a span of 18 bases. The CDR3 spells CASSGGRVPTSTDTQYF. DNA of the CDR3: TGTGCCAGCAGCGGAGGCAGGGTACCGACTAGCACAGATACGCAGTATTTT.

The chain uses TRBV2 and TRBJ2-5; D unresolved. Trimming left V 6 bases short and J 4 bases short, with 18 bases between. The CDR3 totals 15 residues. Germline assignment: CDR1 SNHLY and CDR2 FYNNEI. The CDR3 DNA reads TGTGCCAGCAGCGGTACGGGCGCCCCCGGAGAGACCCAGTACTTC. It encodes CASSGTGAPGETQYF. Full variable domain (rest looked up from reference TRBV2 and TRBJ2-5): EPEVTQTPSHQVTQMGQEVILRCVPISNHLYFYWYRQILGQKVEFLVSFYNNEISEKSEIFDDQFSVERPDGSNFTLKIRSTKLEDSAMYFCASSGTGAPGETQYFGPGTRLLVL.

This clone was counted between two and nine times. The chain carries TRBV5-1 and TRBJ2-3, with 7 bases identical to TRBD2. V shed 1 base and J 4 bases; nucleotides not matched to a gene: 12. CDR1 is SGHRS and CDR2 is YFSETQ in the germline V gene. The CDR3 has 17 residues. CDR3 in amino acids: CASSLFRGGIAADTQYF. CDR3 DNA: TGCGCCAGCAGCTTGTTTCGGGGAGGGATAGCCGCAGATACGCAGTATTTT.

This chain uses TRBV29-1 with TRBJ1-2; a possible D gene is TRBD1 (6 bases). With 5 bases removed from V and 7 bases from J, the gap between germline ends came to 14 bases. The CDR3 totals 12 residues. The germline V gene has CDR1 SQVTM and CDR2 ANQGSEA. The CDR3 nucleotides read TGCAGCGTTCGCCCACAGGGTTCTGGCTACACCTTC. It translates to CSVRPQGSGYTF.

CDR3 nucleotide sequence: TGCGCCAGCAGCCAAGTCTTCGGCTTGAGTAGCGTAGCCAAAAACATTCAGTACTTC. Translated: CASSQVFGLSSVAKNIQYF. The J gene is TRBJ2-4, the V gene TRBV4-1; D is perhaps TRBD2 (5 bases). Looked up from germline, CDR1 is MGHRA and CDR2 is YSYEKL. V was trimmed by 1 base and J by 0 bases, leaving 19 bases between them. The CDR3 consists of 19 residues.

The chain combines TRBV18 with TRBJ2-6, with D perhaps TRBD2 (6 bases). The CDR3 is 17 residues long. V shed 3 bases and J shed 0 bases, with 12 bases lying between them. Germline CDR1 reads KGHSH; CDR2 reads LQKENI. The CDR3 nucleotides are TGTGCCAGCTCACCTGGGCGGGGAGGCTCTGGGGCCAACGTCCTGACTTTC. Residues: CASSPGRGGSGANVLTF.

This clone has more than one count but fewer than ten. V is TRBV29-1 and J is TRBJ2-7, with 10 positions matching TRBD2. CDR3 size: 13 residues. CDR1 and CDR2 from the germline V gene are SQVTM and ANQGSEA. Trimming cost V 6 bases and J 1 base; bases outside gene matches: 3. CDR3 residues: CSVSGGVSYEQYF. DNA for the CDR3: TGCAGCGTCAGCGGGGGGGTATCCTACGAGCAGTACTTC.

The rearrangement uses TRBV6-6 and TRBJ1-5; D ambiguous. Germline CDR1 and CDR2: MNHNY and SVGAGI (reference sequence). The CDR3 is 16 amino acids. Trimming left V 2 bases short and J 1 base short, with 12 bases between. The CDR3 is CASSYLQSRSNQPQHF. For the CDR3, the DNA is TGTGCCAGCAGTTACCTGCAGAGCAGGAGCAATCAGCCCCAGCATTTT.

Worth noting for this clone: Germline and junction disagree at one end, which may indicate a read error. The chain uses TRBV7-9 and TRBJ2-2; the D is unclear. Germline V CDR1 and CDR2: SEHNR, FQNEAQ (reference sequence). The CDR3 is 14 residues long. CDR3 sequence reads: CASSSSAKTGELFF. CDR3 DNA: TGTGCCAGCAGCTCCAGCGCGAAGACCGGGGAGCTGTTTTTT.

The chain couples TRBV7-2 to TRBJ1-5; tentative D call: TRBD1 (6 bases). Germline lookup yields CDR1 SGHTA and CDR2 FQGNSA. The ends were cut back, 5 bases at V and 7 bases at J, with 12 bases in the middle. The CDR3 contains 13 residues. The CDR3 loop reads CASSHDRHQPQHF. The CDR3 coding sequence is TGTGCCAGCAGCCACGACAGGCACCAGCCCCAGCATTTT.

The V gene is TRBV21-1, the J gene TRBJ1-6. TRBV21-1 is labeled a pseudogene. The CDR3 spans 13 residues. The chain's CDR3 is CASSKGGVSPLHF. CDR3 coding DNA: TGTGCCAGCAGCAAAGGAGGGGTTTCACCCCTCCACTTT.

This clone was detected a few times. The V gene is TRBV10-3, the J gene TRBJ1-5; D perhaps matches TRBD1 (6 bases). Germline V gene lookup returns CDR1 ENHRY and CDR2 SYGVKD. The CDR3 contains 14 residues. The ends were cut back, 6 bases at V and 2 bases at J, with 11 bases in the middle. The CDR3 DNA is TGTGCCATCAGCAGGGAGGGGGGCAATCAGCCCCAGCATTTT. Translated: CAISREGGNQPQHF.

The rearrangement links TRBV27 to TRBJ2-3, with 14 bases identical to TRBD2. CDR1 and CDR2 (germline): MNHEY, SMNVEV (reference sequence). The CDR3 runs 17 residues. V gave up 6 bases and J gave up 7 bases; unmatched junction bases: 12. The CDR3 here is CASSPGLAGASGNTQYF. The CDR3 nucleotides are TGTGCCAGCAGCCCGGGACTAGCGGGAGCTTCTGGGAATACGCAGTATTTT.